This TCR beta chain was obtained from a study of post-analysis software for immune sequencing data. At the level of the study: Disease trajectories encompassed relapsing-remitting, secondary progressive and progressive-relapsing multiple sclerosis.

This clonotype was seen only once. The antigen is not known. The TCR beta cDNA libraries contained unique molecular identifiers. TCRdb reanalysed the PCR reads using MiXCR and keeps one entry per CDR3 protein. The table records a few hundred thousand distinct CDR3 sequences, about a third of them present only once. The study's findings and limits: Relative to controls, patients with multiple sclerosis showed significantly lower normalized Chao1 diversity. Roughly 5 TRBV segments, TRBV5-6, TRBV5-1 and TRBV20-1 among them, were found more frequent in patients than controls.

The germline gives CDR1 GTSNPN, CDR2 SVGIG (reference sequence). The CDR3 is made up of 14 amino acids. The V end lost 3 bases, the J end lost 5 bases, and 16 bases lay between the germline ends. The receptor was isolated from a girl aged 5-17 years with multiple sclerosis. This sequence joins TRBV30 and TRBJ1-2; D might be TRBD1 (6 bases). Source material: blood. CDR3 coding DNA: TGTGCCTGGAGGCTTAGGGGGGGCCAATATGGCTACACCTTC. It codes for CAWRLRGGQYGYTF.